This paragraph covers one T cell receptor beta chain sequence. Its antigen remains unknown. Using its own MiXCR run on the 5' RACE reads, TCRdb lists one record per CDR3 protein. The top ten clones hold around 50% of a sample with over 30,000 distinct CDR3 sequences, 16% of them seen once. V lost 3 bases to trimming and J lost 4 bases; unmatched junction nucleotides: 0. The CDR3 is 12 residues long. Germline assignment: CDR1 DFQATT and CDR2 SNEGSKA (reference sequence). The record originates from a study of CD8 T cells in ankylosing spondylitis. Study results and limitations: Within ankylosing spondylitis blood, a TCR beta motif made up of eight or nine highly homologous variants appeared to be characteristic. Disease-linked clones were CD8+ and relatively rare in peripheral blood. Some of these motif variants have turned up before, in reports on reactive arthritis synovial fluid and blood.

Material: blood. This TCR was recovered from a male donor with ankylosing spondylitis or in good health (not recorded which). The V call is TRBV20-1, the J call TRBJ2-1; 7 nucleotides match TRBD2. The chain's CDR3 is CSASGGYNEQFF. CDR3 nucleotide sequence: TGCAGTGCTAGCGGGGGGTACAATGAGCAGTTCTTC.